The rows below give T cell receptor beta chains drawn from one sample of a study of T cells after posttransplantation cyclophosphamide. The method was immunoSEQ multiplex PCR; TCRdb's version includes in-frame clones alone and lacks a portion of them. The sample contains more than 60,000 clones, roughly 93% of which appear only once. The sequenced sample consisted of PBMCs. These receptors were taken from a woman between 25 and 40 years old in good health and a related stem cell transplant donor. The CDR3 runs from the conserved cysteine through the conserved F or W. D genes are given only for firm matches. The size entry is marked missing in some rows and otherwise reads once, few, many or a size class.

d_call: TRBD1; j_call: TRBJ1-5; clone_size: .; v_call: TRBV10-3; cdr3_aa: CAISEGTGGNQPQHF
d_call: .; j_call: TRBJ2-3; clone_size: .; v_call: TRBV6-5; cdr3_aa: CASRSRGTDTQYF
d_call: TRBD1; j_call: TRBJ2-7; clone_size: few; v_call: TRBV15; cdr3_aa: CATSRGTGYEQYF
d_call: .; j_call: TRBJ1-1; clone_size: .; v_call: TRBV5-1; cdr3_aa: CASSEESYTEAFF
d_call: .; j_call: TRBJ1-1; clone_size: .; v_call: TRBV13; cdr3_aa: CASSERRTEAFF
d_call: .; j_call: TRBJ2-6; clone_size: .; v_call: TRBV7-9; cdr3_aa: CASSSQGTGANVLTF
d_call: .; j_call: TRBJ1-1; clone_size: .; v_call: TRBV5-4; cdr3_aa: CASSLLGYGTEAFF
d_call: TRBD1; j_call: TRBJ2-2; clone_size: .; v_call: TRBV4-3; cdr3_aa: CASSPDRATGELFF
d_call: .; j_call: TRBJ1-5; clone_size: .; v_call: TRBV30; cdr3_aa: CAWTSSINSNQPQHF
d_call: .; j_call: TRBJ2-1; clone_size: .; v_call: TRBV12-5; cdr3_aa: CASGLVADAYNEQFF
d_call: TRBD1; j_call: TRBJ2-7; clone_size: .; v_call: TRBV7-2; cdr3_aa: CASSRDRSTYEQYF
d_call: .; j_call: TRBJ2-7; clone_size: .; v_call: TRBV6-1; cdr3_aa: CASSAIYGGQLGSYDGQYF
d_call: .; j_call: TRBJ1-3; clone_size: .; v_call: TRBV5-4; cdr3_aa: CASSLDTLHSGNTIYF
d_call: TRBD2; j_call: TRBJ2-1; clone_size: .; v_call: TRBV2; cdr3_aa: CASSGLVNEQFF
d_call: .; j_call: TRBJ1-5; clone_size: .; v_call: TRBV29-1; cdr3_aa: CSVAVGSSNQPQHF
d_call: .; j_call: TRBJ1-1; clone_size: .; v_call: TRBV7-9; cdr3_aa: CASSLTVNTEAFF
d_call: TRBD1; j_call: TRBJ1-2; clone_size: .; v_call: TRBV5-1; cdr3_aa: CASSSGTGGVGGYTF
d_call: TRBD1; j_call: TRBJ1-2; clone_size: .; v_call: TRBV6-1; cdr3_aa: CASSPGTGAGYTF
d_call: .; j_call: TRBJ1-1; clone_size: .; v_call: TRBV4-2; cdr3_aa: CASSQDHPRQGGTEAFF
d_call: .; j_call: TRBJ2-3; clone_size: .; v_call: TRBV7-6; cdr3_aa: CASSTGVPGQSTDTQYF
d_call: TRBD2; j_call: TRBJ2-7; clone_size: .; v_call: TRBV7-2; cdr3_aa: CASSSGLAGNYEQYF
d_call: TRBD1; j_call: TRBJ2-1; clone_size: .; v_call: TRBV11-1; cdr3_aa: CASTPDLQQGHEQFF
d_call: TRBD1; j_call: TRBJ1-2; clone_size: .; v_call: TRBV27; cdr3_aa: CASSPTAGTADYGYTF
d_call: TRBD1; j_call: TRBJ1-3; clone_size: .; v_call: TRBV4-1; cdr3_aa: CASSQPGQGGYTIYF
d_call: TRBD1; j_call: TRBJ1-1; clone_size: .; v_call: TRBV6-1; cdr3_aa: CASSELEGAGTEAFF
d_call: TRBD2; j_call: TRBJ2-1; clone_size: .; v_call: TRBV4-3; cdr3_aa: CASSQDPASGGVITKFF
d_call: TRBD1; j_call: TRBJ2-1; clone_size: .; v_call: TRBV5-1; cdr3_aa: CASSTGTSNRGFF
d_call: .; j_call: TRBJ2-7; clone_size: once; v_call: TRBV5-1; cdr3_aa: CASARDSHYEQYF
d_call: TRBD2; j_call: TRBJ2-2; clone_size: .; v_call: TRBV6-5; cdr3_aa: CASRRLAGVTGELFF
d_call: .; j_call: TRBJ2-1; clone_size: .; v_call: TRBV4-3; cdr3_aa: CASSQVPGGYEQFF
d_call: .; j_call: TRBJ2-1; clone_size: .; v_call: TRBV6-1; cdr3_aa: CASSELAGGGNEQFF
d_call: .; j_call: TRBJ1-6; clone_size: .; v_call: TRBV30; cdr3_aa: CAWSVLKGGTSPLHF
d_call: .; j_call: TRBJ2-1; clone_size: .; v_call: TRBV18; cdr3_aa: CASSTTGSYNEQFF
d_call: .; j_call: TRBJ1-1; clone_size: .; v_call: TRBV15; cdr3_aa: CATSRVRDTEAFF
d_call: .; j_call: TRBJ1-2; clone_size: .; v_call: TRBV25-1; cdr3_aa: CASSEQGFYGYTF
d_call: .; j_call: TRBJ1-6; clone_size: .; v_call: TRBV25-1; cdr3_aa: CASSEGNYSPLHF
d_call: TRBD2; j_call: TRBJ2-2; clone_size: .; v_call: TRBV7-2; cdr3_aa: CASSFGGGGFGELFF
d_call: TRBD1; j_call: TRBJ1-2; clone_size: .; v_call: TRBV7-2; cdr3_aa: CASSPRTGGAWSGYTF
d_call: TRBD2; j_call: TRBJ2-1; clone_size: .; v_call: TRBV10-3; cdr3_aa: CAITGTSAQGEQFF
d_call: .; j_call: TRBJ2-7; clone_size: .; v_call: TRBV11-2; cdr3_aa: CASSKLGDPQREQYF
d_call: TRBD1; j_call: TRBJ2-6; clone_size: .; v_call: TRBV10-2; cdr3_aa: CASSPGTGASGANVLTF
d_call: TRBD2; j_call: TRBJ2-3; clone_size: .; v_call: TRBV4-1; cdr3_aa: CASSQGGLAEADTQYF
d_call: TRBD1; j_call: TRBJ2-7; clone_size: .; v_call: TRBV5-4; cdr3_aa: CASSDRGLSYEQYF
d_call: .; j_call: TRBJ1-1; clone_size: once; v_call: TRBV11-1; cdr3_aa: CASSLEQNTEAFF
d_call: .; j_call: TRBJ1-1; clone_size: .; v_call: TRBV2; cdr3_aa: CASSRTGNTEAFF
d_call: .; j_call: TRBJ1-3; clone_size: .; v_call: TRBV2; cdr3_aa: CASSSRVGSGNTIYF
d_call: .; j_call: TRBJ1-3; clone_size: .; v_call: TRBV5-6; cdr3_aa: CASSLPGPGNTIYF